The rows below give T cell receptor beta chains drawn from one sample of a study of sequential checkpoint blockade in melanoma. Sequencing used immunoSEQ multiplex PCR; TCRdb keeps in-frame clones, though not all of them. The repertoire consists of approximately 11,000 clones, with about four fifths occurring once and the leading ten covering about 11%. This material consisted of CD8+ T cells sorted from blood (inferred from file names), taken from a patient given nivolumab and ipilimumab in sequence. Receptors were obtained from a human donor with melanoma. CDR3s include the opening cysteine and the closing phenylalanine or tryptophan. The D gene is left open where the match is weak. Size values are once, few and many counts, or a class for expanded clones, and some rows have none.

clone_size	v_call	d_call	j_call	cdr3_nt	cdr3_aa
.	TRBV15	.	TRBJ2-5	TGTGCCACCAGCAGAGGGGGCGGATTCCAAGAGACCCAGTACTTC	CATSRGGGFQETQYF
.	TRBV10-2	.	TRBJ2-2	TGCGCCAGCAGTGAGTCGAAGAGGACCGGGGAGCTGTTTTTT	CASSESKRTGELFF
.	TRBV9	TRBD1	TRBJ1-5	TGTGCCAGCAGCGAGGGACAGGGAAGGCAGCCCCAGCATTTT	CASSEGQGRQPQHF
.	TRBV12-5	.	TRBJ2-1	TGTGCTAGTGGTTCTACCCGAGCCTATGAGCAGTTCTTC	CASGSTRAYEQFF
.	TRBV9	TRBD2	TRBJ2-3	TGTGCCAGCAGCGTAAGCGGGAGTAAGGATACGCAGTATTTT	CASSVSGSKDTQYF
few	TRBV28	TRBD2	TRBJ2-7	TGTGCCAGCAGTTCTCGGGGAGGGCACACCTACGAGCAGTACTTC	CASSSRGGHTYEQYF
.	TRBV6-6	TRBD1	TRBJ1-5	TGTGCCAGCAGTAAACAGGGGAGCAATCAGCCCCAGCATTTT	CASSKQGSNQPQHF
.	TRBV28	.	TRBJ2-7	TGTGCCAGCAGGGCCAGGGAACCCTACGAGCAGTACTTC	CASRAREPYEQYF
.	TRBV5-1	TRBD2	TRBJ2-1	TGCGCCAGCAGTTCTAGCGGGGGGGCCAATGAGCAGTTCTTC	CASSSSGGANEQFF
.	TRBV30	TRBD1	TRBJ2-7	TGTGCCTGGAGTATCGGACAGGGGAGCTACGAGCAGTACTTC	CAWSIGQGSYEQYF
.	TRBV19	TRBD1	TRBJ1-5	TGTGCCAGTAGTATTCCCGACAGGGTAAATCAGCCCCAGCATTTT	CASSIPDRVNQPQHF
.	TRBV11-2	.	TRBJ2-7	TGTGCCAGCAGCTTAGATCCGGGGGACCGGCAGTACTTC	CASSLDPGDRQYF
.	TRBV5-8	TRBD1	TRBJ1-2	TGTGCCAGCAGCTTTACTACAGGGGTTAGAGGCTACACCTTC	CASSFTTGVRGYTF
.	TRBV9	.	TRBJ1-5	TGTGCCAGCAGTGAGGGGGGGTTTCAGCCCCAGCATTTT	CASSEGGFQPQHF
.	TRBV7-3	.	TRBJ2-2	TGTGCCAGCAGCCTAGATAGCGGTGCGAACACCGGGGAGCTGTTTTTT	CASSLDSGANTGELFF
.	TRBV2	.	TRBJ2-7	TGTGCCAGCAAACAGCCATCCTACGAGCAGTACTTC	CASKQPSYEQYF
.	TRBV19	.	TRBJ1-1	TGTGCCAGTAGTACACGGGACTCTTGGAACACTGAAGCTTTCTTT	CASSTRDSWNTEAFF
.	TRBV5-5	.	TRBJ1-2	TGTGCCAGCAGCTTGGTGATAGGGACACTCTATGGCTACACCTTC	CASSLVIGTLYGYTF
.	TRBV4-2	TRBD2	TRBJ2-5	TGTGCCAGCAGCTCGGGAGCGGGGGGGCACGAGACCCAGTACTTC	CASSSGAGGHETQYF
.	TRBV15	TRBD1	TRBJ1-6	TGTGCCACCAGCAGAGGACAGGGGCTTAATTCACCCCTCCACTTT	CATSRGQGLNSPLHF
.	TRBV27	TRBD1	TRBJ2-7	TGTGCCAGCAGTTTATCGGGACAGGGAGCTTCCTACGAGCAGTACTTC	CASSLSGQGASYEQYF
.	TRBV2	TRBD1	TRBJ1-2	TGTGCCAGCAGTGAGATCGCGGGACAGGGGGCTTTATCGAACTATGGCTACACCTTC	CASSEIAGQGALSNYGYTF
.	TRBV7-9	.	TRBJ1-1	TGTGCCAGCAGCTTTCCTGGGGCCACCACTGAAGCTTTCTTT	CASSFPGATTEAFF
once	TRBV6-1	.	TRBJ1-1	TGTGCCAGTCGGGCCGGGGGGAACACTGAAGCTTTCTTT	CASRAGGNTEAFF